The entry below gives a single T cell receptor beta chain sequence along with its context. The record originates from a study of blood T cell repertoires in COVID-19. TCRdb keeps only in-frame clones here, not all; method: immunoSEQ multiplex PCR. Among approximately 180,000 clones listed, approximately 85% were seen once. Per germline, CDR1 MDHEN and CDR2 SYDVKM. Trimming took 1 base from V and 13 from J, leaving 14 bases between them. The CDR3 sequence is 13 residues long. The sequencing input was peripheral blood. This chain uses TRBV28 with TRBJ2-1, with D perhaps matching TRBD1 (6 bases). The clonotype comes from a man in his sixties with acute or convalescent COVID-19. The CDR3 spells CASSLSLPQGQFF. CDR3 sequence (DNA): TGTGCCAGCAGTTTATCCCTCCCACAGGGTCAGTTCTTC.